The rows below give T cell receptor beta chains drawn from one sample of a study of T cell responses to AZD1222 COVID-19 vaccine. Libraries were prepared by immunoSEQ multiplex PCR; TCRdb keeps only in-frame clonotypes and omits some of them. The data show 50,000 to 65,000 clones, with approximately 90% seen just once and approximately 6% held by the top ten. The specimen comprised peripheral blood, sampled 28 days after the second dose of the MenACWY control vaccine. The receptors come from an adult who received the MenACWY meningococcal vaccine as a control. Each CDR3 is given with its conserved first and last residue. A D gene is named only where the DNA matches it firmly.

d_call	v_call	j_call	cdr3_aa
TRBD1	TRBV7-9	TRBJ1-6	CASSAGGTYNSPLHF
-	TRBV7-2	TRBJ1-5	CASSLKGSWNQPQHF
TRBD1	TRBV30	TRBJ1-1	CAWSVGTADAFF
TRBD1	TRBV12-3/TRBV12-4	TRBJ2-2	CASRDRVAGELFF
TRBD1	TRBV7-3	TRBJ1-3	CASSSTGNSGNTIYF
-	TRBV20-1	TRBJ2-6	CSASRPAQLSGANVLTF
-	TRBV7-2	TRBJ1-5	CASSIEGGMKPQHF
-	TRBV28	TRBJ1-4	CASRGAGIRTNEKLFF
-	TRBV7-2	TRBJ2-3	CASSPGIDTQYF
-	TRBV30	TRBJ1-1	CAWSPRVTEAFF
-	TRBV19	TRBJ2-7	CASSAPSGVTGYEQYF
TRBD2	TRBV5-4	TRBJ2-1	CASSSFNPSSGPSYNEQFF
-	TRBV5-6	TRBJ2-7	CASSLANGAEQYF
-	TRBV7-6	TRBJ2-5	CASSLGTSRETQYF
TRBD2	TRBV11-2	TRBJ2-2	CASRLGLADTGELFF
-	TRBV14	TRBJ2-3	CASSQKGQWSTTRTDTQYF
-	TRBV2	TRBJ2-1	CASNSDPSYNEQFF